The clone carrying this TCR beta chain has just a few counts. Its specificity is not known. This CDR3 spans 13 amino acids. CDR1 is SGHRS and CDR2 is YFSETQ in the germline V gene. The V gene end was trimmed by 9 bases and the J gene end by 2 bases; junction bases not matched to a gene: 6. The data are from a study of response to subunit inactivated influenza vaccine. Via MiXCR, TCRdb re-called the RT-PCR reads, giving one row per CDR3 protein. Of about 620,000 distinct CDR3 sequences listed, over 9.5% are singletons. Findings of the study overall: Each seasonal flu vaccination may recruit only limited new T cells, authors suggested.

The chain has TRBV5-1 and TRBJ2-5, with TRBD1 matching over 8 bases. This sequence originates from a man aged 50 or older who received an inactivated influenza vaccine. The material sequenced was PBMCs from blood, taken on the day of vaccination. This CDR3 is CATGQGMQETQYF. DNA of the CDR3: TGCGCCACCGGACAGGGCATGCAAGAGACCCAGTACTTC. Looking up the rest from reference TRBV5-1 and TRBJ2-5 gives the full variable domain: KAGVTQTPRYLIKTRGQQVTLSCSPISGHRSVSWYQQTPGQGLQFLFEYFSETQRNKGNFPGRFSGRQFSNSRSEMNVSTLELGDSALYLCATGQGMQETQYFGPGTRLLVL.